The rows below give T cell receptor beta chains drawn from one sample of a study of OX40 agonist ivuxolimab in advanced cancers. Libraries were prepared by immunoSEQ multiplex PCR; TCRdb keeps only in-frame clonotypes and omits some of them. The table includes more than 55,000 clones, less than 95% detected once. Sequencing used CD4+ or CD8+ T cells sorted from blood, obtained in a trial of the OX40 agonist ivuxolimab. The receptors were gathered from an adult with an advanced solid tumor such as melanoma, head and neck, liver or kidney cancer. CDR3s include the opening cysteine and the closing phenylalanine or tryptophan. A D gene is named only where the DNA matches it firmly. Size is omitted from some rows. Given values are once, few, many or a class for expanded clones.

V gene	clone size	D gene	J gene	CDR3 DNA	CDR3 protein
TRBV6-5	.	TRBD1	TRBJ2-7	TGTGCCAGCTCCGGACAGGGCTACGAGCAGTACTTC	CASSGQGYEQYF
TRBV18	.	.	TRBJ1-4	TGTGCCAGCTCACCGGAGGGGCCGGGAAAACTGTTTTTT	CASSPEGPGKLFF
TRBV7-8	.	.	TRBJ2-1	TGTGCCAGCAACCGAAGGGGGATCGGATACAATGAGCAGTTCTTC	CASNRRGIGYNEQFF
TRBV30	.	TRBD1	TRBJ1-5	TGTGCCTGGAGTAACCCTCGACAGGGCCTAGGGGAACAGCCCCAGCATTTT	CAWSNPRQGLGEQPQHF
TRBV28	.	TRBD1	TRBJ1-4	TGTGCCAGCACTCCCCCAGGGGGTGAAAAACTGTTTTTT	CASTPPGGEKLFF
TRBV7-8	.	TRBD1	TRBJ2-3	TGTGCCAGCAGCTTAGGGACAGGTCCGTCAGATACGCAGTATTTT	CASSLGTGPSDTQYF
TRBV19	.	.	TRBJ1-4	TGTGCCAGTAGTAACGGGGCGATTAATGAAAAACTGTTTTTT	CASSNGAINEKLFF
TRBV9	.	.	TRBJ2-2	TGTGCCAGCAGCGTCTGGGGAGGCACCGGGGAGCTGTTTTTT	CASSVWGGTGELFF
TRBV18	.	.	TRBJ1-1	TGTGCCAGCTCACCACGAGGACAGGAAGCTTTCTTT	CASSPRGQEAFF
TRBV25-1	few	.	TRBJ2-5	TGTGCCAGCAGTACCCCCGGCATTCGGATCCAAGAGACCCAGTACTTC	CASSTPGIRIQETQYF
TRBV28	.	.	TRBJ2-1	TGTGCCAGCAGTTTTGAAGGGATCCAGAATGAGCAGTTCTTC	CASSFEGIQNEQFF
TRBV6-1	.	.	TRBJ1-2	TGTGCCAGCAGATTACACGAGGACTATGGCTACACCTTC	CASRLHEDYGYTF
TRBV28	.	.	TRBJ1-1	TGTGCCAGCAGTTTACGCCCCCGGCGCTGGACTGAAGCTTTCTTT	CASSLRPRRWTEAFF
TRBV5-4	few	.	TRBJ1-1	TGTGCCAGCAGCAATGGGAGGGAAGCTTTCTTT	CASSNGREAFF
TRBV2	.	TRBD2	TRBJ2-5	TGTGCCAGCACCCGTAGCGGGAGGGCGGGAGAGACCCAGTACTTC	CASTRSGRAGETQYF
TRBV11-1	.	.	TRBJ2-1	TGTGCCAGCAGCTTAGGATTAGCGACGGGCAATGAGCAGTTCTTC	CASSLGLATGNEQFF
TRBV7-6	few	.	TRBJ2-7	TGTGCCAGCAGCTCCTACAGGGACCACGAGCAGTACTTC	CASSSYRDHEQYF
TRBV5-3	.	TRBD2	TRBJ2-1	TGTGCCAGAAGCGGCCAGCGGGAGCGCCTAGTAGAGCAGTTCTTC	CARSGQRERLVEQFF
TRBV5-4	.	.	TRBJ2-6	TGTGCCAGCAGCCAACCGGGCTCTGGGGCCAACGTCCTGACTTTC	CASSQPGSGANVLTF
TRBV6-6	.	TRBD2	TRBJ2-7	TGTGCCAACAATTCGCCTAGCGGGAGCCCCTACGAGCAGTACTTC	CANNSPSGSPYEQYF
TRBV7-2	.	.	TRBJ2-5	TGTGCCAGCAGCTTAAACCACCCGGGACCAAAGTACTTC	CASSLNHPGPKYF
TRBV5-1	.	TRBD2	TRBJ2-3	TGCGCCAGCAGCCCTCCCGGGAGGGGGGGCACAGATACGCAGTATTTT	CASSPPGRGGTDTQYF
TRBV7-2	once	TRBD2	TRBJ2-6	TGTGCCAGCAGCCTGGGGCTAGCGGGAGTTCCGGGGGCCAACGTCCTGACTTTC	CASSLGLAGVPGANVLTF
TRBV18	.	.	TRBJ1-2	TGTGCCAGCTCACCACCGGAACGACAGCTTCGACATGGCTACACCTTC	CASSPPERQLRHGYTF
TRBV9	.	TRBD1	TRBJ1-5	TGTGCCAGCAGCGCCTCCGGGACAGGGTACCAGCCCCAGCATTTT	CASSASGTGYQPQHF
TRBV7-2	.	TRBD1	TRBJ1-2	TGTGCCAGCAGCTATGACAGGGGGGGCTATGGCTACACCTTC	CASSYDRGGYGYTF
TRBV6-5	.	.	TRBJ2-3	TGTGCCAGCAGCCCCGGTCCAGGATCAGATACGCAGTATTTT	CASSPGPGSDTQYF
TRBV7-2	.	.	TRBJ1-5	TGTGCCAGCAGCTTCCTTGGGATAAATCAGCCCCAGCATTTT	CASSFLGINQPQHF
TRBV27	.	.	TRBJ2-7	TGTGCCAGCAGTCTACGACCGCCTAGGCTTATAACCTACGAGCAGTACTTC	CASSLRPPRLITYEQYF
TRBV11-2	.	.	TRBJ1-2	TGTGCCAGCAGCCTCGGGCGTTGGGGATTTCAAGGCTACACCTTC	CASSLGRWGFQGYTF
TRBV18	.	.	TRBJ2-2	TGTGCCAGCTCACCGAACACCGGGGAGCTGTTTTTT	CASSPNTGELFF
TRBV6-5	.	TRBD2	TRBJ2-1	TGTGCCAGCGGGACTACGGTTGAGCAGTTCTTC	CASGTTVEQFF
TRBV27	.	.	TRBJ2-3	TGTGCCAGCAGTTTACGGGCCAGCGTCAGGAATTCGGACACAGATACGCAGTATTTT	CASSLRASVRNSDTDTQYF
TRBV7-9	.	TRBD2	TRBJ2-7	TGTGCCAGCAGAGCGGGAGGGCCCTACGAGCAGTACTTC	CASRAGGPYEQYF
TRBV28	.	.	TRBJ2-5	TGTGCCAGCAGTTTGGGGCGGTCACCATGGGCCCAAGAGACCCAGTACTTC	CASSLGRSPWAQETQYF
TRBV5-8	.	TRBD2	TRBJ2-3	TGTGCCAGCAGAGTGGCTAGCGGGAACACAGATACGCAGTATTTT	CASRVASGNTDTQYF
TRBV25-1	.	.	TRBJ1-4	TGTGCCAGCAGTGACTGGGAAAAAGGACTGTTTTTT	CASSDWEKGLFF
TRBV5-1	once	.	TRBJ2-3	TGCGCCAGCAGCTTCGCGGCAGGGGTGAGATCGGATACGCAGTATTTT	CASSFAAGVRSDTQYF
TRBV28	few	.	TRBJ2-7	TGTGCCAGCAGTCTTTCGGATCCCCGAGTCGGCGAGCAGTACTTC	CASSLSDPRVGEQYF
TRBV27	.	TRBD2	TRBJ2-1	TGTGCCAGTCGCCCCGGGGGGGGGAATGAGCAGTTCTTC	CASRPGGGNEQFF
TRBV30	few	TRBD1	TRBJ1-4	TGTGCCTGGAGCCGGGACAGGGGTAATGAAAAACTGTTTTTT	CAWSRDRGNEKLFF
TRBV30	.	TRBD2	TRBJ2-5	TGTGCGGCGGATGGGGCTAGCGGGAGTATGAAGACCCAGTACTTC	CAADGASGSMKTQYF
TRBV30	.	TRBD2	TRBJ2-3	TGTGCCTGGAGTACCCCCGGACTAGCGAGAAGCACAGATACGCAGTATTTT	CAWSTPGLARSTDTQYF
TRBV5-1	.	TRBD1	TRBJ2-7	TGCGCCAGCAGCTACCCGGGACAGGGAATCAACGAGCAGTACTTC	CASSYPGQGINEQYF
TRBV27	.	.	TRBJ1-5	TGTGCCAGCAGCTCCTACGCGGGGGCGTACGGTAGCAATCAGCCCCAGCATTTT	CASSSYAGAYGSNQPQHF
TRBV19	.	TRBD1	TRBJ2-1	TGTGCCAGTAGGCCAGGGACAGGGGGTTACAATGAGCAGTTCTTC	CASRPGTGGYNEQFF
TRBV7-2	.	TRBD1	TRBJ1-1	TGTGCCAGCCTACCGGGGGACAGGGCAAAGACTGAAGCTTTCTTT	CASLPGDRAKTEAFF
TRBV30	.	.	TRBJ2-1	TGTGCCTGGAGTCTAGAGGAGGAGCAGTTCTTC	CAWSLEEEQFF